This record concerns one T cell receptor (beta chain) sequence. The entry originates in a study of blood T cell repertoires in COVID-19. In the study overall: The samples span acute and convalescent COVID-19 from the United States, Italy and Spain. PBMCs, B-cell-depleted T cells, or T cells provided the cDNA or gDNA that made up the material.

Original analysis: It was from reference gene primer amplification that nucleated cell counts were estimated. The protocol was immunoSEQ multiplex PCR, while the TCRdb copy is restricted to in-frame clones and leaves out a portion. The V and J calls and clone size are taken from that table; D and trimming were inferred from the DNA. This sample has around 25,000 clones, with about nine tenths found just once. The CDR3 is 12 amino acids. V gave up 7 bases and J gave up 5 bases, with 11 bases separating them. Germline V gene data show CDR1 as SNHLY and CDR2 as FYNNEI. This clonotype was sampled from a woman between 45 and 60 years old with active COVID-19. V is TRBV2 and J is TRBJ2-5; D perhaps matches TRBD1 (6 bases). The sample consisted of peripheral blood. The CDR3 sequence is CASTRRGETQYF. The CDR3 DNA sequence: TGTGCCAGCACCCGAAGGGGGGAGACCCAGTACTTC. The whole variable domain, remainder taken from reference TRBV2 and TRBJ2-5, is EPEVTQTPSHQVTQMGQEVILRCVPISNHLYFYWYRQILGQKVEFLVSFYNNEISEKSEIFDDQFSVERPDGSNFTLKIRSTKLEDSAMYFCASTRRGETQYFGPGTRLLVL.